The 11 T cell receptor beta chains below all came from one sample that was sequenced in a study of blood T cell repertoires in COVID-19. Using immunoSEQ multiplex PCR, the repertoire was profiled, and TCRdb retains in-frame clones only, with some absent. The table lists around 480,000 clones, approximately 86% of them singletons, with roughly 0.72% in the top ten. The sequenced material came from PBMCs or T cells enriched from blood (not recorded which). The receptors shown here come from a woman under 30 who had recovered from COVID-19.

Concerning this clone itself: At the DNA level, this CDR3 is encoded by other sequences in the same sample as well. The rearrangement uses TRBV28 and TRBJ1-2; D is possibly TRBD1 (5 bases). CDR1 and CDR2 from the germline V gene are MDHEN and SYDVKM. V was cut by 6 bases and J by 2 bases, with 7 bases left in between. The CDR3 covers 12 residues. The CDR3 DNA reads TGTGCCAGCAGGCAGGGAAACTATGGCTACACCTTC. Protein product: CASRQGNYGYTF.

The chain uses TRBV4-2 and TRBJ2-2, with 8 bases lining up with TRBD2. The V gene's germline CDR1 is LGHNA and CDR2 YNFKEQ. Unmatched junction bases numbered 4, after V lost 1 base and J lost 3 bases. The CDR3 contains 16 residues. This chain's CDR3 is CASSQAGGIYTGELFF. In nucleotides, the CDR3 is TGTGCCAGCAGCCAAGCGGGGGGGATCTACACCGGGGAGCTGTTTTTT.

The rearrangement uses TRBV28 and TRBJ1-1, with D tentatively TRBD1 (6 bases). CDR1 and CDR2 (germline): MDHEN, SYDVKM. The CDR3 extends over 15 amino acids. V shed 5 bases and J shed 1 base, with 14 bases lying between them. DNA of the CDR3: TGTGCCAGCAGTCTCGCGACAGGAAGGAACACTGAAGCTTTCTTT. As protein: CASSLATGRNTEAFF.

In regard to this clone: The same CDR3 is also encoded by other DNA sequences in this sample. The CDR3 nucleotides are TGTGCCAGCAGAGACAGGGTTGGGACAGATACGCAGTATTTT. It specifies CASRDRVGTDTQYF. The chain employs TRBV2 and TRBJ2-3; 7 positions agree with TRBD1. J was trimmed by 3 bases and V by 6 bases; bases with no gene match: 6. Germline V gives CDR1 SNHLY, CDR2 FYNNEI. The CDR3 has 14 residues.

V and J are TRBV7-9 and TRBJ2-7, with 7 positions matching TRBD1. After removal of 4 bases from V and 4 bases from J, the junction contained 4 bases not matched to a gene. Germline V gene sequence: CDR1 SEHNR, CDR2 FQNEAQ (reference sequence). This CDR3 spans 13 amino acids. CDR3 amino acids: CASSSADRYEQYF. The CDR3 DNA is TGTGCCAGCAGCTCTGCGGACAGGTACGAGCAGTACTTC. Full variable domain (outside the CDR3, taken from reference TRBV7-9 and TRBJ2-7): DTGVSQNPRHKITKRGQNVTFRCDPISEHNRLYWYRQTLGQGPEFLTYFQNEAQLEKSRLLSDRFSAERPKGSFSTLEIQRTEQGDSAMYLCASSSADRYEQYFGPGTRLTVT.

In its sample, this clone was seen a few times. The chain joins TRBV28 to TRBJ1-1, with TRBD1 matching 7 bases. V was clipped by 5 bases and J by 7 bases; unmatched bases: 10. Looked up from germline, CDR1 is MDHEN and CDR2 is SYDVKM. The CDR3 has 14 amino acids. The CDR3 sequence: CASSPGGSLGEAFF. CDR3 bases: TGTGCCAGCAGTCCAGGGGGAAGTCTGGGTGAAGCTTTCTTT.

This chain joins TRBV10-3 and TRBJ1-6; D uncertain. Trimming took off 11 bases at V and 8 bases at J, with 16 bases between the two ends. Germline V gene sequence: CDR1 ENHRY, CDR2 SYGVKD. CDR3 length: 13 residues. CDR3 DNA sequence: TGTGCCTTCCGGCCGAGGGAGGATTCACCCCTCCACTTT. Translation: CAFRPREDSPLHF.

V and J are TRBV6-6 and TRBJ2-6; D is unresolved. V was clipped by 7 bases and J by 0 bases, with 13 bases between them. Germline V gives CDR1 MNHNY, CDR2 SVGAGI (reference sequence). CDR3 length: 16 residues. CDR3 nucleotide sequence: TGTGCCAGCACCCGAACAGTAAGCTCTGGGGCCAACGTCCTGACTTTC. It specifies CASTRTVSSGANVLTF.

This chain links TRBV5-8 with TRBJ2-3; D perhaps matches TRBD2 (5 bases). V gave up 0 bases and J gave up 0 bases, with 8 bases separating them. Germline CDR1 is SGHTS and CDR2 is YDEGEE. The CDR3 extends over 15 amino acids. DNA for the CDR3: TGTGCCAGCAGCTTGGAGCGGTATAGCACAGATACGCAGTATTTT. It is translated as CASSLERYSTDTQYF.

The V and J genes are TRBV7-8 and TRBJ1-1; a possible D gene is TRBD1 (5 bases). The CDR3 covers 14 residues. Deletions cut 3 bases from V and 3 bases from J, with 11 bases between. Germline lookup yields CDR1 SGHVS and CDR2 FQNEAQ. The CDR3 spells CASSFSGLDTEAFF. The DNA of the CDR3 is TGTGCCAGCAGCTTCTCAGGGCTCGACACTGAAGCTTTCTTT.

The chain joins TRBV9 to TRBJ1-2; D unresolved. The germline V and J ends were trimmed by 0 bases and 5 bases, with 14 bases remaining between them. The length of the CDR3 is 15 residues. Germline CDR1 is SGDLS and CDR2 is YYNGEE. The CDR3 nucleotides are TGTGCCAGCAGCGTAGAGGACTCGCGCGGATATGGCTACACCTTC. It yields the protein CASSVEDSRGYGYTF. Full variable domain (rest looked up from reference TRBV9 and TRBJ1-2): DSGVTQTPKHLITATGQRVTLRCSPRSGDLSVYWYQQSLDQGLQFLIQYYNGEERAKGNILERFSAQQFPDLHSELNLSSLELGDSALYFCASSVEDSRGYGYTFGSGTRLTVV.